These 24 T cell receptor beta chains were all obtained from the same sample, sequenced in a study of response to subunit inactivated influenza vaccine. TCRdb recomputed calls from the RT-PCR reads with MiXCR, one row per CDR3 protein. The table includes some 300,000 distinct CDR3 sequences, about 20% detected once. The specimen was PBMCs from blood, collected approximately 20 months after vaccination. These receptors were collected from a man aged 45 to 70 who received an inactivated influenza vaccine.

The genes are TRBV20-1 and TRBJ2-7, with 8 bases lining up with TRBD2. V shed 2 bases, J shed 0 bases, and the junction held 6 bases outside the gene matches. This CDR3 region has 15 residues. CDR1 and CDR2 (germline): DFQATT, SNEGSKA (reference sequence). CDR3 nucleotides: TGCAGTGCTAGATATAGCGGGATAGACTCCTACGAGCAGTACTTC. Its protein product is CSARYSGIDSYEQYF.

Many counts were recorded for this clonotype. This sequence joins TRBV7-9 and TRBJ1-4; D is ambiguous. Trimming pared 0 bases from V and 7 bases from J, leaving 15 bases between. There are 16 residues in the CDR3. Germline CDR1 SEHNR, CDR2 FQNEAQ (reference sequence). Written as DNA, the CDR3 is TGTGCCAGCAGCTTAGCGCTAACGGGGAAGGCTGAAAAACTGTTTTTT. Amino acids: CASSLALTGKAEKLFF.

V and J are TRBV7-8 and TRBJ2-2; D perhaps matches TRBD1 (6 bases). The CDR3 runs to 16 residues. The V gene lost 3 bases and the J gene lost 6 bases, with 17 bases spanning the gap. CDR1 is SGHVS, CDR2 FQNEAQ, per germline. The CDR3 DNA sequence: TGTGCCAGCAGCTTTCGGGACACCCGTAGGGCCGGGGAGCTGTTTTTT. This encodes CASSFRDTRRAGELFF.

This clonotype was seen a handful of times. The CDR3 bases are TGTGCCAGCAGCCGACGTAGCGGGATGAACACCGGGGAGCTGTTTTTT. Translated: CASSRRSGMNTGELFF. This rearrangement joins TRBV6-1 to TRBJ2-2; 8 positions match TRBD2. With V trimmed by 6 bases and J by 1 base, 7 bases remained unmatched. This CDR3 contains 16 residues. Germline values: CDR1 MNHNS, CDR2 SASEGT.

The chain carries TRBV7-7 and TRBJ1-4; TRBD1 agrees at 8 bases. J lost 4 bases, V lost 1 base, and 2 bases had no gene match. This CDR3 has 15 amino acids. The V gene's germline CDR1 is SSHAT and CDR2 FNYEAQ (reference sequence). The CDR3 region is CASSLGTGLNEKLFF. CDR3 DNA sequence: TGTGCCAGCAGCTTAGGGACAGGGCTTAATGAAAAACTGTTTTTT.

The count of this clonotype is one. CDR3 amino acids: CASSLVRGVEQYF. CDR3 in DNA: TGTGCCAGCAGTTTGGTGCGGGGGGTCGAGCAGTACTTC. This chain joins TRBV28 and TRBJ2-7; 8 bases fit TRBD2. The V and J ends lost 3 bases and 6 bases, in that order; junction bases with no gene match: 4. Germline loops: CDR1 MDHEN, CDR2 SYDVKM. The CDR3 contains 13 residues. Full variable domain (missing parts from reference TRBV28 and TRBJ2-7): DVKVTQSSRYLVKRTGEKVFLECVQDMDHENMFWYRQDPGLGLRLIYFSYDVKMKEKGDIPEGYSVSREKKERFSLILESASTNQTSMYLCASSLVRGVEQYFGPGTRLTVT.

The sample holds a few counts of this clonotype. The chain employs TRBV11-2 and TRBJ1-3; TRBD1 might be the D (5 bases). Trimming shortened V by 2 bases and J by 0 bases, and 17 bases separated the two germline ends. There are 18 residues in the CDR3. Per germline, CDR1 SGHAT and CDR2 FQNNGV. CDR3: CASSLRSGQNISGNTIYF. The CDR3 coding sequence is TGTGCCAGCAGCTTAAGGTCAGGGCAGAACATCTCTGGAAACACCATATATTTT.

The chain has TRBV12-3 or TRBV12-4 and TRBJ2-1; no reliable D call. The CDR3 is 11 residues long. The V and J ends lost 8 bases and 4 bases respectively, with 6 bases between them. The CDR3: CASGRYNEQFF. CDR3 coding DNA: TGTGCCAGCGGACGGTACAATGAGCAGTTCTTC.

This clonotype was seen at least ten times. The CDR3 here is CASSLQPPEGAEAFF. Written as DNA, the CDR3 is TGCGCCAGCAGCTTGCAACCCCCAGAAGGTGCTGAAGCTTTCTTT. The chain uses TRBV5-1 and TRBJ1-1; the D is unclear. The CDR3 contains 15 residues. CDR1 and CDR2 (germline): SGHRS, YFSETQ. V lost 1 base to trimming and J lost 6 bases, with 16 bases between them.

V and J are TRBV10-3 and TRBJ2-5; D is undetermined. Trimming took off 6 bases at V and 3 bases at J, with 8 bases between the two ends. The CDR3 totals 12 residues. CDR1 ENHRY and CDR2 SYGVKD come from the germline V gene. This chain's CDR3 is CAISLTEETQYF. CDR3 in DNA: TGTGCCATCAGCTTGACGGAAGAGACCCAGTACTTC.

Only a few counts were recorded for this clonotype. The chain links TRBV20-1 to TRBJ2-5, with a possible D match to TRBD2 (6 bases). Trimming took off 5 bases at V and 7 bases at J, with 11 bases between the two ends. In germline, CDR1 is DFQATT, CDR2 SNEGSKA (reference sequence). The CDR3 covers 11 residues. The CDR3 here is CSAGGLGTQYF. CDR3 in DNA: TGCAGTGCTGGGGGGTTGGGGACCCAGTACTTC.

Only a few counts were recorded for this clonotype. The chain is built from TRBV2 and TRBJ1-5, with 7 bases identical to TRBD1. V shed 6 bases, J shed 9 bases, and the junction held 11 bases outside the gene matches. CDR1 and CDR2 (germline): SNHLY, FYNNEI. This CDR3 comprises 14 residues. The CDR3 DNA follows: TGTGCCAGCAGGGGGGACAGAGGGGCTGGGCCCCAGCATTTT. Amino acid sequence: CASRGDRGAGPQHF.

CDR3 amino acids: CASSPPGRPHEQYF. The CDR3 DNA is TGTGCCAGCAGTCCCCCGGGCCGGCCCCACGAGCAGTACTTC. The V call is TRBV12-3 or TRBV12-4, the J call TRBJ2-7, with D unresolved. V lost 5 bases to trimming and J lost 5 bases, with 16 bases between them. This CDR3 contains 14 residues.

This clonotype was detected a few times. The chain combines TRBV30 with TRBJ1-1; no clear D gene. V was pared by 2 bases and J by 5 bases, with 6 bases between. This CDR3 region has 11 residues. Germline V gene data show CDR1 as GTSNPN and CDR2 as SVGIG (reference sequence). The CDR3 loop is CAWSLGTEAFF. CDR3 bases: TGTGCCTGGAGTTTGGGTACTGAAGCTTTCTTT.

This clonotype has a handful of counts. The rearrangement joins TRBV4-3 to TRBJ1-4, with TRBD1 identical over 9 bases. Trimming removed 5 bases from V and 7 bases from J; junction bases left unmatched: 5. CDR1 and CDR2 from the germline V gene are LGHNA and YSLEER. The CDR3 is 14 amino acids. CDR3 DNA: TGCGCCAGCAGCGTTGGACAGGGGACTGAAAAACTGTTTTTT. Its translation is CASSVGQGTEKLFF.

The chain recombines TRBV7-9 with TRBJ2-1; D gene ambiguous. V was pared by 5 bases and J by 10 bases, with 9 bases between. CDR3 length: 11 residues. Per germline, CDR1 SEHNR and CDR2 FQNEAQ (reference sequence). The CDR3 DNA follows: TGTGCCAGCAGCAAATTACAGGAGCAGTTCTTC. It encodes CASSKLQEQFF.

V is TRBV5-1 and J is TRBJ2-5; D not resolved. Trimming took off 4 bases at V and 2 bases at J, with 12 bases between the two ends. CDR1 and CDR2 (germline): SGHRS, YFSETQ. This CDR3 has 14 amino acids. The CDR3 reads CASSPGRAQETQYF. The CDR3 DNA reads as TGCGCCAGCAGCCCTGGACGGGCTCAAGAGACCCAGTACTTC.

The chain couples TRBV12-3 or TRBV12-4 to TRBJ1-1; D unclear. Trimming pared 3 bases from V and 0 bases from J, leaving 14 bases between. The CDR3 totals 16 residues. Here the CDR3 reads CASSLAVGIVNTEAFF. The CDR3 nucleotides are TGTGCCAGCAGTTTGGCCGTGGGGATCGTGAACACTGAAGCTTTCTTT.

The gene calls are TRBV15 and TRBJ2-3; 7 bases line up with TRBD2. Germline loops: CDR1 LNHNV, CDR2 YYDKDF (reference sequence). V was pared by 5 bases and J by 3 bases, with 14 bases of the junction left unmatched. This CDR3 is 17 amino acids long. CDR3 loop: CATSGGWRELWTDTQYF. DNA of the CDR3: TGTGCCACCAGCGGCGGCTGGCGGGAGTTGTGGACAGATACGCAGTATTTT.

J is TRBJ2-5 and V is TRBV4-3; D is unclear. Trimming removed 8 bases from V and 4 bases from J, with 14 bases in between. CDR3 length equals 13 residues. Germline lookup yields CDR1 LGHNA and CDR2 YSLEER. CDR3 sequence: CASGTGLGETQYF. The DNA for the CDR3 is TGCGCCAGCGGAACGGGTCTCGGAGAGACCCAGTACTTC.

J is TRBJ2-1 and V is TRBV28; D is perhaps TRBD2 (5 bases). CDR1 and CDR2 (germline): MDHEN, SYDVKM. This CDR3 spans 15 amino acids. The ends were cut back, 6 bases at V and 0 bases at J, with 12 bases in the middle. The CDR3 nucleotides are TGTGCCAGCAGGAGTCGACTAAGCTCCTACAATGAGCAGTTCTTC. It translates to CASRSRLSSYNEQFF.

This clonotype was found a few times. V usage is TRBV12-3 or TRBV12-4 and J usage is TRBJ2-1; 11 bases map to TRBD2. With V trimmed by 2 bases and J by 9 bases, 6 bases remained unmatched. CDR3 size: 15 residues. The CDR3 here is CASSLFTSGGSEQFF. The CDR3 coding sequence is TGTGCCAGCAGTTTATTCACTAGCGGGGGCTCTGAGCAGTTCTTC.

The table lists this clonotype with many counts. The chain uses TRBV5-1 and TRBJ1-3, with TRBD1 identical over 7 bases. Trimming removed 4 bases from V and 0 bases from J; junction bases left unmatched: 4. Germline CDR1 and CDR2: SGHRS and YFSETQ. This CDR3 is built from 15 residues. The DNA of the CDR3 is TGCGCCAGCAGCAGTGGGACAGACTCTGGAAACACCATATATTTT. Protein product: CASSSGTDSGNTIYF. Full variable domain (outside the CDR3, taken from reference TRBV5-1 and TRBJ1-3): KAGVTQTPRYLIKTRGQQVTLSCSPISGHRSVSWYQQTPGQGLQFLFEYFSETQRNKGNFPGRFSGRQFSNSRSEMNVSTLELGDSALYLCASSSGTDSGNTIYFGEGSWLTVV.

This chain uses TRBV28 with TRBJ2-3, with 14 bases that match TRBD2. This CDR3 spans 19 amino acids. Germline V gene data show CDR1 as MDHEN and CDR2 as SYDVKM. The trim removed 4 bases at V and 4 bases at J, leaving 13 bases unmatched. The CDR3 spells CASSSLLSGLAGAPDTQYF. For the CDR3, the DNA is TGTGCCAGCAGTTCCCTCCTTTCGGGACTAGCGGGAGCGCCAGATACGCAGTATTTT.